This T cell receptor (beta chain) appears in the sequencing data of a study of circulating and synovial CD4+ cells in juvenile arthritis. Study-wide points: Bulk blood CD4 samples held at least an order of magnitude more or fewer genomes than CPL. Bulk blood CD4 repertoires were more diverse than these. These blood cells shared more CDR3 sequences with synovium than bulk blood.

As regards this clone: Its target is unknown.

The CDR3 spans 13 residues. V lost 0 bases, J lost 6 bases, and 8 bases lay in between. Germline lookup yields CDR1 MNHNY and CDR2 SVGAGI (reference sequence). Generated by immunoSEQ multiplex PCR, the TCRdb table keeps only in-frame clones and is missing some. The table has around 35,000 clones, less than 97% seen once; the top ten hold approximately 0.18%. What was sequenced was CD4+ T cells from blood. The sequence was obtained from a human donor with juvenile idiopathic arthritis. V and J are TRBV6-6 and TRBJ1-1; unclear D gene. CDR3 DNA: TGTGCCAGCAGTTACTCGAGCGCGGCTGAAGCTTTCTTT. Translation: CASSYSSAAEAFF.